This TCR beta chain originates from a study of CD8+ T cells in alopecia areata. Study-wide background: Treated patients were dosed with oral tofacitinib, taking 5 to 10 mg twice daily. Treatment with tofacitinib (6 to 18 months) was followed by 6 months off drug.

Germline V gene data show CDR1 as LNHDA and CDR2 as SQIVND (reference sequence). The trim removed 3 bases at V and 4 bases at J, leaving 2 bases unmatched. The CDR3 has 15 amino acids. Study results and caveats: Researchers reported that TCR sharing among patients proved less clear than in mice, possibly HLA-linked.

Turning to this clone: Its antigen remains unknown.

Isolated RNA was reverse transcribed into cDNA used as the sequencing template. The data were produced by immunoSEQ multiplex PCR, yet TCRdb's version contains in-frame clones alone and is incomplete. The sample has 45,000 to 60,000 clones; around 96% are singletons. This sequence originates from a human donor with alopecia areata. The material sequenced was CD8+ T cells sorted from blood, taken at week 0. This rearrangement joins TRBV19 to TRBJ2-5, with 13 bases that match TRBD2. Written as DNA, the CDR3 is TGTGCCAGTAGTATGACTAGCGGGGGGCCAGAGACCCAGTACTTC. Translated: CASSMTSGGPETQYF.